Given below is one TCR beta chain in context. What it recognizes is unknown. The CDR3 covers 12 residues. V lost 4 bases, J lost 3 bases, and 9 bases lay in between. The germline V gene encodes CDR1 GTSNPN and CDR2 SVGIG (reference sequence). Construction of TCR beta libraries relied on iRepertoire HTBI primers and on Arm-PCR targeting CDR3 regions. TCRdb itself ran the multiplex PCR reads through MiXCR, one entry per CDR3 protein. The table has about 420,000 distinct CDR3 sequences, roughly 15% seen once; the top ten hold about a quarter. This entry belongs to a study of regulatory T cells in long-lasting Graves disease. Study findings and constraints: Accuracy was perhaps lowered by the small sample size. More public clonotypes were shared by persistent patients (about 3,000) than by new patients (roughly 870).

The time point is: newly diagnosed GD, antithyroid drugs for less than 3 months. RNA extracted from PBMCs served as the sequencing template. These same records also appear under a second study, on T cells in Graves' hyperthyroidism and ophthalmopathy. That source notes: Initially, a first-round RT-PCR of the TCR CDR3 employed the HTBI primer set. Among thyroid clonotypes expanded above 0.001, most also appeared in blood.

The source is a woman under 30 with Graves disease. The material sequenced was peripheral blood mononuclear cells (PBMCs), taken at new diagnosis, from a patient treated with antithyroid drugs. This sequence joins TRBV30 and TRBJ1-2, with D possibly being TRBD1 (5 bases). CDR3: CAWMGTDYGYTF. CDR3 bases: TGTGCCTGGATGGGGACGGACTATGGCTACACCTTC.